These 8 T cell receptor beta chains were sequenced from one sample in a study of T-cell reconstitution after alpha-beta-depleted transplantation in children. Library preparation (for TCRbeta) was performed with unique molecular identifiers. TCRdb independently ran MiXCR on the PCR reads; one entry per CDR3 protein. This sample has 350,000 to 400,000 distinct CDR3 sequences; more than 10% occur once, and the top ten carry 3.5% to 4.5%. The material was PBMCs, obtained from the stem cell graft. The receptors originated from a human donor who donated a stem cell graft to a child with Fanconi anemia.

J is TRBJ2-3 and V is TRBV10-3; D perhaps matches TRBD2 (6 bases). The V gene's germline CDR1 is ENHRY and CDR2 SYGVKD. V gave up 10 bases and J gave up 2 bases, with 25 bases separating them. The CDR3 runs 17 residues. DNA of the CDR3: TGTGCCACCAGAGCATCCATGACTAGATCGAACACAGATACGCAGTATTTT. Translation gives CATRASMTRSNTDTQYF.

V is TRBV6-2 or TRBV6-3 and J is TRBJ2-1, with 10 positions matching TRBD2. The V and J ends lost 5 bases and 12 bases, in that order; junction bases with no gene match: 7. The CDR3 runs 13 residues. Germline CDR1 and CDR2: MNHEY and SVGEGT. In nucleotides, the CDR3 is TGTGCCAGCAGTCCAGCGGGGGGGCCGGGGCAGTTCTTC. Translated, it gives CASSPAGGPGQFF.

This clonotype was seen repeatedly, ten times or more. The chain uses TRBV12-3 or TRBV12-4 and TRBJ1-2; D gene ambiguous. The CDR3 has 14 amino acids. Trimming left V 2 bases short and J 1 base short, with 8 bases between. Here the CDR3 reads CASSLQAGNYGYTF. The CDR3 bases are TGTGCCAGCAGTTTACAGGCCGGTAACTATGGCTACACCTTC.

The sample holds many counts of this clonotype. The gene calls are TRBV15 and TRBJ2-7; 7 bases map to TRBD1. With 4 bases clipped from V and 3 bases from J, the junction kept 12 bases outside the gene matches. This CDR3 has 16 residues. From germline, CDR1 is LNHNV and CDR2 YYDKDF (reference sequence). The CDR3 region is CATSTLPGDSYYEQYV. The CDR3 nucleotides are TGTGCCACCAGCACCTTGCCCGGGGACAGTTACTACGAGCAGTACGTC.

This clonotype was found many times. The gene calls are TRBV20-1 and TRBJ1-5, with TRBD1 identical over 8 bases. Trimming took 5 bases from V and 7 from J; bases not matched to a gene: 7. Per germline, CDR1 DFQATT and CDR2 SNEGSKA (reference sequence). This CDR3 is 13 amino acids long. The CDR3 DNA reads as TGCAGTGCTCTCGACAGGGGAGGCCAGCCCCAGCATTTT. It encodes CSALDRGGQPQHF.

CDR3 amino acids: CASSPFLGEAFF. CDR3 bases: TGTGCCAGTAGTCCGTTTTTGGGTGAAGCTTTCTTT. The rearrangement joins TRBV19 to TRBJ1-1; D gene unclear. The V and J ends lost 5 bases and 7 bases respectively, with 11 bases between them. Germline CDR1 is LNHDA and CDR2 is SQIVND (reference sequence). The CDR3 covers 12 residues.

The V call is TRBV12-3 or TRBV12-4, the J call TRBJ1-2; tentatively, D is TRBD1 (6 bases). The CDR3 consists of 15 residues. Trimming shortened V by 5 bases and J by 6 bases, and 19 bases separated the two germline ends. The CDR3 nucleotides read TGTGCCAGCAGTCTCAGGGACACCAAAGGGGATGGCTACACCTTC. It encodes CASSLRDTKGDGYTF.

The chain couples TRBV24-1 to TRBJ2-5; 9 bases agree with TRBD2. Germline V gene data show CDR1 as KGHDR and CDR2 as SFDVKD. The trim removed 4 bases at V and 4 bases at J, leaving 9 bases unmatched. The CDR3 runs to 16 residues. For the CDR3, the DNA is TGTGCCACCAGTGACGGGAGGACTAGCGAGGGAGAGACCCAGTACTTC. It is translated as CATSDGRTSEGETQYF.